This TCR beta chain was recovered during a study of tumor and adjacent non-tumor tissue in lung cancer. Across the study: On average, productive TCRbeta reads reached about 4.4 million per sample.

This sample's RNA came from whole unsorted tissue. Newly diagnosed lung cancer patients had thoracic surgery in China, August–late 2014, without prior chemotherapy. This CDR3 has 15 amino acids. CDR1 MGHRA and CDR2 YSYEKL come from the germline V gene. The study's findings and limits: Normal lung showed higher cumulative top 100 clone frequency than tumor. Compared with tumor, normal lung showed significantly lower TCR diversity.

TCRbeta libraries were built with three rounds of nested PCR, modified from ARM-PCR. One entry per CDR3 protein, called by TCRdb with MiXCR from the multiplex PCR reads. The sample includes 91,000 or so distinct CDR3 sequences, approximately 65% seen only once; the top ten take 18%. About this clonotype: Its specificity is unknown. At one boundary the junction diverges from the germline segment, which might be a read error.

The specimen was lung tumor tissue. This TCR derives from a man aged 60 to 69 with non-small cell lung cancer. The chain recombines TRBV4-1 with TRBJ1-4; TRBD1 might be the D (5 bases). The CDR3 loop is CASSNQGRANEKLIF. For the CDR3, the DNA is TGCGCCAGCAGCAATCAGGGAAGGGCTAATGAAAAACTGATTTTT.